These 13 T cell receptor beta chains originate from one sample sequenced in a study of cytomegalovirus exposure and HLA in healthy donors. 13 Jbeta primers and 60 Vbeta primers were used for the PCR. The data were produced by immunoSEQ multiplex PCR, yet TCRdb's version contains in-frame clones alone and is incomplete. The sample consists of about 180,000 clones, approximately 80% of them appearing once. Sequencing was performed on PBMCs. The source of these receptors is a girl aged 5-17 years in good health and CMV-seropositive.

The chain has TRBV11-2 and TRBJ1-2, with 8 bases fitting TRBD1. The V segment lost 5 bases and the J segment 5 bases; nucleotides outside the gene matches: 4. The CDR3 consists of 13 residues. The V gene's germline CDR1 is SGHAT and CDR2 FQNNGV. The CDR3 spells CASSAGTGYGYTF. In DNA form, the CDR3 reads TGTGCCAGCAGCGCCGGGACAGGTTATGGCTACACCTTC.

The chain carries TRBV19 and TRBJ2-1, with D possibly matching TRBD1 (6 bases). This CDR3 spans 15 amino acids. Germline V gene data show CDR1 as LNHDA and CDR2 as SQIVND (reference sequence). The V end was cut by 8 bases, the J end by 4 bases, with 18 bases between. CDR3 nucleotides: TGTGCCAGTGCATTCACAGGGCTTACGTACAATGAGCAGTTCTTC. Translation gives CASAFTGLTYNEQFF.

The V gene is TRBV5-1, the J gene TRBJ2-3; 9 nucleotides line up with TRBD2. V shed 0 bases and J 4 bases; nucleotides not matched to a gene: 9. Germline CDR1 SGHRS, CDR2 YFSETQ. The CDR3 runs 17 residues. The CDR3 loop is CASSLAVAGGPADTQYF. The CDR3 DNA is TGCGCCAGCAGCTTGGCCGTCGCGGGAGGGCCGGCAGATACGCAGTATTTT.

The rearrangement links TRBV5-1 to TRBJ2-5; 11 positions agree with TRBD2. CDR1 and CDR2 (germline): SGHRS, YFSETQ. The CDR3 is made up of 15 amino acids. V shed 3 bases, J shed 5 bases, and the junction held 6 bases outside the gene matches. The CDR3 DNA sequence: TGCGCCAGCAGCTCGACCGGACTAGCGGGCGAGACCCAGTACTTC. It codes for CASSSTGLAGETQYF.

This chain joins TRBV5-1 and TRBJ2-3; possible D gene TRBD1, 5 bases. The CDR3 has 14 amino acids. Deletions cut 1 base from V and 4 bases from J, with 10 bases between. The germline gives CDR1 SGHRS, CDR2 YFSETQ. The CDR3 DNA reads as TGCGCCAGCAGCTTGTCGCAGGGTGCAGATACGCAGTATTTT. Amino acids: CASSLSQGADTQYF.

This chain uses TRBV2 with TRBJ1-2; weak D call: TRBD1 (6 bases). The V end lost 6 bases, the J end lost 8 bases, and 13 bases lay between the germline ends. CDR1 and CDR2 from the germline V gene are SNHLY and FYNNEI. This CDR3 region has 12 residues. DNA of the CDR3: TGTGCCAGCAGCCCGTCAGGGGCGGGCTACACCTTC. Its translation is CASSPSGAGYTF.

The chain carries TRBV7-9 and TRBJ2-4; 7 nucleotides match TRBD1. Germline V gives CDR1 SEHNR, CDR2 FQNEAQ (reference sequence). V gave up 0 bases and J gave up 8 bases; unmatched junction bases: 4. This CDR3 comprises 14 residues. CDR3: CASSLANRGDIQYF. In DNA form, the CDR3 reads TGTGCCAGCAGCTTAGCGAACAGGGGTGACATTCAGTACTTC.

The gene calls are TRBV5-4 and TRBJ2-3; 8 nucleotides match TRBD2. Germline V gene lookup returns CDR1 SGHNT and CDR2 YYREEE (reference sequence). V shed 2 bases and J 5 bases; nucleotides not matched to a gene: 7. The CDR3 runs to 15 residues. CDR3 residues: CASSFSGALEDTQYF. CDR3 in DNA: TGTGCCAGCAGCTTTAGCGGGGCCTTGGAAGATACGCAGTATTTT.

J is TRBJ1-5 and V is TRBV7-8, with D perhaps matching TRBD1 (5 bases). V dropped 1 base and J dropped 0 bases, with 10 bases sitting between them. Germline values: CDR1 SGHVS, CDR2 FQNEAQ. The CDR3 is 16 amino acids. CDR3 DNA sequence: TGTGCCAGCAGCTTAGTCGGAGGGGCTAGCAATCAGCCCCAGCATTTT. This sequence encodes CASSLVGGASNQPQHF.

This clone was found a few times. V gene TRBV4-1 combines with J gene TRBJ2-1; 10 nucleotides agree with TRBD2. With V trimmed by 4 bases and J by 15 bases, 12 bases remained unmatched. The germline gives CDR1 MGHRA, CDR2 YSYEKL. The length of the CDR3 is 14 residues. In nucleotides, the CDR3 is TGCGCCAGCAGCCTCCGATCCACTAGCGGGATGCTGTTCTTC. It translates to CASSLRSTSGMLFF.

The chain carries TRBV7-9 and TRBJ1-1; D unresolved. Germline V CDR1 and CDR2: SEHNR, FQNEAQ (reference sequence). V lost 6 bases and J 6 bases, leaving 11 bases between the germline ends. The CDR3 runs to 12 residues. The CDR3 loop reads CASRPDWAEAFF. The DNA of the CDR3 is TGTGCCAGCAGACCCGACTGGGCTGAAGCTTTCTTT.

V usage is TRBV30 and J usage is TRBJ1-2; 8 bases are shared with TRBD1. The germline CDR1 and CDR2 sequences are GTSNPN and SVGIG (reference sequence). The CDR3 is 19 residues long. V trimming: 2 bases; J trimming: 5 bases; junction bases outside the gene matches: 22. The CDR3 loop is CAWSLVAPGQARRGYGYTF. DNA for the CDR3: TGTGCCTGGAGTCTGGTCGCGCCGGGACAGGCCCGGAGAGGGTATGGCTACACCTTC.

The rearrangement joins TRBV28 to TRBJ2-7; 7 bases fit TRBD1. CDR1 and CDR2 from the germline V gene are MDHEN and SYDVKM. This CDR3 has 12 residues. V lost 10 bases, J lost 7 bases, and 10 bases stayed unmatched. CDR3 protein: CAIYDRAGEQYF. The CDR3 DNA reads as TGTGCCATCTATGACAGGGCTGGGGAGCAGTACTTC. Combining the CDR3 with reference TRBV28 and TRBJ2-7 gives the whole variable domain DVKVTQSSRYLVKRTGEKVFLECVQDMDHENMFWYRQDPGLGLRLIYFSYDVKMKEKGDIPEGYSVSREKKERFSLILESASTNQTSMYLCAIYDRAGEQYFGPGTRLTVT.